The present T cell receptor (beta chain) was sequenced within a study of cytomegalovirus exposure and HLA in healthy donors. General observations from the study: Later work found most CMV-associated TCR beta chains apparently HLA-restricted. Most subjects' HLA-A and HLA-B alleles were reportedly predicted from TCR beta sequences. Presence/absence comparisons presumed near-even sequencing depth among donors.

PCR used 60 Vbeta primers and 13 Jbeta primers. The repertoire was sequenced with immunoSEQ multiplex PCR; TCRdb's copy has only in-frame clones and lacks some. Here the sample table reports around 150,000 clones. Of note for this clone: Its antigen is unknown.

V lost 6 bases and J 1 base, leaving 12 bases between the germline ends. This CDR3 is 14 amino acids long. The germline V gene encodes CDR1 SNHLY and CDR2 FYNNEI. Healthy donors of bone marrow made up the group. V and J are TRBV2 and TRBJ1-1; D call uncertain. The receptor's source is a woman aged 55-70 years in good health and CMV-seronegative. The sample comprised PBMCs. CDR3 residues: CASRGQPSNTEAFF. CDR3 sequence (DNA): TGTGCCAGCAGGGGCCAACCCTCGAACACTGAAGCTTTCTTT.